The clone carrying this T cell receptor beta chain came up a few times. Libraries were prepared by immunoSEQ multiplex PCR; TCRdb keeps only in-frame clonotypes and omits some of them. This table has approximately 240,000 clones, 60% to 70% appearing once. CDR3 length: 14 residues. Germline loops: CDR1 SNHLY, CDR2 FYNNEI. Between the trimmed V and J ends, which lost 6 bases and 10 bases, there was a span of 21 bases. The data belong to a study of shared clonotypes between healthy human individuals. Splitting the CD4+ cells yielded a CD45RA+ naive subset and a CD45RA-negative memory subset. The sequencing sample was made of memory CD4+ T cells sorted from blood. Subset in this sample: CD45RA-negative fraction. This sequence originates from a man aged 25-40 years in good health. The chain combines TRBV2 with TRBJ1-2; possible D gene TRBD1, 5 bases. The CDR3 loop is CASSQGSYSISYTF. CDR3 nucleotide sequence: TGTGCCAGCAGCCAGGGTTCATATTCTATATCCTACACCTTC.